This T cell receptor (beta chain) is drawn from a study of cytomegalovirus exposure and HLA in healthy donors. Both 60 Vbeta primers and 13 Jbeta primers went into the PCR. Sequencing was performed with immunoSEQ multiplex PCR; in TCRdb, only in-frame clones are kept and a portion is missing. Among 150,000 to 200,000 clones, roughly 87% were seen once, and the ten largest hold over 0.2%. Details on this clone: The antigen remains unidentified.

General study points: As was reported, the classifier diagnosed cytomegalovirus status with high specificity and sensitivity. Being indistinguishable, some V segments were excluded, TRBV6-2 and TRBV6-3 among them. DRB1 showed the most TCR associations and HLA-C the fewest in a later analysis, as rates varied by HLA locus.

The V end was cut by 1 base, the J end by 5 bases, with 14 bases between. Germline CDR1 and CDR2: MNHEY and SMNVEV (reference sequence). The CDR3 covers 15 residues. The chain joins TRBV27 to TRBJ2-5; D ambiguous. Sequenced material: PBMCs. The receptor comes from a girl under three years old in good health and CMV-seronegative. This CDR3 is CASSLFSPPRETQYF. CDR3 nucleotide sequence: TGTGCCAGCAGTTTATTTAGCCCCCCAAGGGAGACCCAGTACTTC.